This is a list of T cell receptor beta chains from one sample in a study of shared clonotypes between healthy human individuals. Sequencing used immunoSEQ multiplex PCR; TCRdb keeps in-frame clones, though not all of them. The repertoire holds roughly 510,000 clones, with roughly 85% as singletons. Sequenced input: PBMCs. These receptors originate from a middle-aged woman in good health. Some clones in this sample may be carry-over from other donors' samples. Each CDR3 is given with its conserved first and last residue. The D gene is left open where the match is weak. Expanded clones are given a class, and other clones once, few, many or no size at all.

d_call j_call v_call clone_size cdr3_nt cdr3_aa
. TRBJ2-7 TRBV14 . TGTGCCAGCAGCCAAGAGCTTGCGGCAGGGGACTACGAGCAGTACTTC CASSQELAAGDYEQYF
. TRBJ2-3 TRBV28 . TGTGCCAGCAGTCGCAGGGACCGAGGGTACACAGATACGCAGTATTTT CASSRRDRGYTDTQYF
. TRBJ2-7 TRBV4-2 . TGTGCCAGCAGCCAAGATAGAGGTTACGAGCAGTACTTC CASSQDRGYEQYF
. TRBJ1-1 TRBV11-3 . TGTGCCAGCAGCGAACAGGGGAACACTGAAGCTTTCTTT CASSEQGNTEAFF
. TRBJ1-5 TRBV2 . TGTGCCAGCAGTCCAGGGATTAAGGGGAATCAGCCCCAGCATTTT CASSPGIKGNQPQHF
. TRBJ1-5 TRBV28 once TGTGCCAGCAGTTTTTTCCACAGGAACCTTAACTTCAATCAGCCCCAGCATTTT CASSFFHRNLNFNQPQHF
. TRBJ1-3 TRBV30 once TGTGCCTGGAGTGGGGCATTCTCTGGAAACACCATATATTTT CAWSGAFSGNTIYF
. TRBJ1-6 TRBV19 many TGTGCCAGTAGTAGGCCGAAGAAGGAAAGTAATTCACCCCTCCACTTT CASSRPKKESNSPLHF
. TRBJ1-5 TRBV19 . TGTGCCAGTAGTATGTCTCCCCAGGAGCCCCAGCATTTT CASSMSPQEPQHF
. TRBJ1-1 TRBV19 . TGTGCCAGTAGTATAGGGACGAACACTGAAGCTTTCTTT CASSIGTNTEAFF
. TRBJ2-1 TRBV28 . TGTGCCAGCACCTTAGGAGGGCTTGCCCGGAATGAGCAGTTCTTC CASTLGGLARNEQFF
TRBD2 TRBJ2-1 TRBV6-6 . TGTGCCAGCAGTTACTTTCTAGCGGGCTACAATGAGCAGTTCTTC CASSYFLAGYNEQFF
TRBD1 TRBJ1-1 TRBV19 . TGTGCCAGTACTACCCGGGACAGAGTGAACACTGAAGCTTTCTTT CASTTRDRVNTEAFF
. TRBJ2-3 TRBV5-4 . TGTGCCAGCAGCACCTCCACAGATACGCAGTATTTT CASSTSTDTQYF
. TRBJ2-2 TRBV4-1 . TGCGCCGCGGCGACAGTCGCCGGGGAGCTGTTTTTT CAAATVAGELFF
. TRBJ2-7 TRBV29-1 . TGCAGCGTGACGGGTCTCCCCTTTAACCACGAGCAGTACTTC CSVTGLPFNHEQYF
TRBD2 TRBJ2-1 TRBV18 . TGTGCCAGCTCACCAAAACGGACTAGCGGGAGTTTCTACAATGAGCAGTTCTTC CASSPKRTSGSFYNEQFF
TRBD1 TRBJ1-2 TRBV6-6 . TGTGCCAGCAGTTATGGGGACAGGGCTGATGGCTACACCTTC CASSYGDRADGYTF
. TRBJ1-4 TRBV27 . TGTGCCAGCAGTCCCTTTATCCTACAGGGTCCACTGTTTTTT CASSPFILQGPLFF
. TRBJ1-4 TRBV7-2 . TGTGCCAGCAGCTTAGATGTGGGGATTGCAACTAATGAAAAACTGTTTTTT CASSLDVGIATNEKLFF
TRBD1 TRBJ2-4 TRBV19 once TGTGCCAGTAGTCGACAGGGCATAGCCAAAAACATTCAGTACTTC CASSRQGIAKNIQYF